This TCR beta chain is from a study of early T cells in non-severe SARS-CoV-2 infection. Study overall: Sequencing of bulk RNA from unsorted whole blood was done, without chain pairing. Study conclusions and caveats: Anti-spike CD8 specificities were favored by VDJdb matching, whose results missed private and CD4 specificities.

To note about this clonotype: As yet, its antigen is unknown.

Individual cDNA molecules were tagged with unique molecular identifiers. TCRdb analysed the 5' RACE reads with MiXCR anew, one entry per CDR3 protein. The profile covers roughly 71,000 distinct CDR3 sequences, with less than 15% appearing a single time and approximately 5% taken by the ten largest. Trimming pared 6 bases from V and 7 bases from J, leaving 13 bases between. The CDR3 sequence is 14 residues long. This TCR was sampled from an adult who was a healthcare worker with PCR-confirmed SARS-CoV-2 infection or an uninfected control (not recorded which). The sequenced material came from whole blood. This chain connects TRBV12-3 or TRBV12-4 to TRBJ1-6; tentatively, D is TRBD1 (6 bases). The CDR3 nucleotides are TGTGCCAGCAGCCCTGGACAGAGGAATTCACCCCTCCACTTT. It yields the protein CASSPGQRNSPLHF.